This entry concerns a single TCR beta chain. Germline CDR1 and CDR2: MGHRA and YSYEKL. V shed 1 base, J shed 3 bases, and the junction held 1 base outside the gene matches. The CDR3 totals 14 residues. These data are taken from a study of T-cell reconstitution after alpha-beta-depleted transplantation in children. Molecular barcoding with unique molecular identifiers was used for the TCRbeta library. TCRdb itself ran the PCR reads through MiXCR, one entry per CDR3 protein. The sample shows approximately 640,000 distinct CDR3 sequences, 15% to 20% of them seen only once. The sample here was PBMCs from the stem cell graft donor, taken from the stem cell graft. This sequence was found in a human donor who donated a stem cell graft to a child with acute myeloid leukemia. The chain couples TRBV4-1 to TRBJ1-1, with 8 bases lining up with TRBD1. The CDR3 coding sequence is TGCGCCAGCAGCCAAGGGACAGGGCACACTGAAGCTTTCTTT. It is translated as CASSQGTGHTEAFF.